Shown below are 13 T cell receptor beta chains from a single sample sequenced in a study of early T cells in non-severe SARS-CoV-2 infection. TCRdb itself ran the 5' RACE reads through MiXCR, one entry per CDR3 protein. The repertoire includes about 25,000 distinct CDR3 sequences, 4.5% to 5.5% of them detected once, and about a tenth sits in the top ten. Material: whole blood. The origin of the receptors is an adult who was a healthcare worker with PCR-confirmed SARS-CoV-2 infection or an uninfected control (not recorded which).

This clonotype was detected many times. This rearrangement joins TRBV5-1 to TRBJ1-1; no reliable D call. The CDR3 covers 14 residues. Trimming took off 2 bases at V and 2 bases at J, with 10 bases between the two ends. CDR1 is SGHRS, CDR2 YFSETQ, per germline. The CDR3 DNA is TGCGCCAGCAGCTTAAACGGAGCTAACACTGAAGCTTTCTTT. Its translation: CASSLNGANTEAFF.

The chain employs TRBV7-2 and TRBJ2-7, with TRBD1 matching over 9 bases. The CDR3 runs to 15 residues. Per germline, CDR1 SGHTA and CDR2 FQGNSA. The trim removed 2 bases at V and 3 bases at J, leaving 5 bases unmatched. CDR3: CASSLRQGGHYEQYF. The CDR3 bases are TGTGCCAGCAGCTTACGACAGGGGGGCCACTACGAGCAGTACTTC.

This clonotype was seen many times. The chain uses TRBV6-1 and TRBJ2-3, with 14 nucleotides matching TRBD2. With 6 bases clipped from V and 4 bases from J, the junction kept 18 bases outside the gene matches. There are 20 residues in the CDR3. Germline loops: CDR1 MNHNS, CDR2 SASEGT. CDR3 sequence reads: CASSPGTSGRWPILPDTQYF. For the CDR3, the DNA is TGTGCCAGCAGCCCCGGGACTAGCGGGAGATGGCCCATTCTTCCAGATACGCAGTATTTT.

This clonotype has a handful of counts. V gene TRBV5-1 combines with J gene TRBJ2-1; D ambiguous. The CDR3 runs 12 residues. Per the germline V gene, CDR1 is SGHRS and CDR2 is YFSETQ. V was clipped by 0 bases and J by 10 bases, with 8 bases between them. In nucleotides, the CDR3 is TGCGCCAGCAGCTTGGGTCAACGGGAGCAGTTCTTC. Translation: CASSLGQREQFF.

This clonotype came up many times. V gene TRBV10-3 combines with J gene TRBJ2-1; D remains ambiguous. The CDR3 consists of 17 residues. V lost 0 bases and J lost 2, with 14 bases in between. Germline loops: CDR1 ENHRY, CDR2 SYGVKD. The CDR3 is CAISESKGPRTYNEQFF. The CDR3 DNA is TGTGCCATCAGTGAGTCGAAGGGCCCTCGAACCTACAATGAGCAGTTCTTC.

This clonotype came up a few times. This may be a read error, as it is one base from a much larger clone. The rearrangement joins TRBV27 to TRBJ2-7; D is uncertain. Germline loops: CDR1 MNHEY, CDR2 SMNVEV (reference sequence). CDR3 size: 13 residues. CDR3 region: CAGSLGGGWEQYF. The CDR3, as DNA: TGTGCCGGCAGTTTAGGCGGCGGTTGGGAGCAGTACTTC.

The CDR3 nucleotides read TGTGCCAGCAGTTTACTGTTGCTTGCAAACAATGAGCAGTTCTTC. Translation gives CASSLLLLANNEQFF. The rearrangement uses TRBV28 and TRBJ2-1; D is unresolved. The CDR3 has 15 residues. Germline V gene sequence: CDR1 MDHEN, CDR2 SYDVKM. V was shortened by 2 bases and J by 5 bases, with 13 bases between the two germline ends.

By proportion, this clonotype is medium-sized. J is TRBJ2-2 and V is TRBV10-1; perhaps TRBD2 as D (6 bases). Germline CDR1 is WNHNN and CDR2 is SYGVQD (reference sequence). The CDR3 sequence is 16 residues long. Deletions cut 5 bases from V and 0 bases from J, with 13 bases between. The CDR3 sequence is CASSPEGLPNTGELFF. The DNA of the CDR3 is TGCGCCAGCAGTCCCGAGGGACTCCCGAACACCGGGGAGCTGTTTTTT.

This clonotype was recorded many times. The chain couples TRBV4-3 to TRBJ1-5; TRBD1 matches at 8 bases. Germline loops: CDR1 LGHNA, CDR2 YSLEER. The V and J ends lost 0 bases and 2 bases, in that order; junction bases with no gene match: 18. The CDR3 covers 21 residues. The CDR3 here is CASSQDLLQGASLFGNQPQHF. CDR3 coding DNA: TGCGCCAGCAGCCAAGATTTGCTCCAGGGGGCAAGTTTATTTGGCAATCAGCCCCAGCATTTT.

This clonotype was detected many times. V gene TRBV5-1 combines with J gene TRBJ1-2; 9 nucleotides agree with TRBD1. Germline V lookup: CDR1 SGHRS, CDR2 YFSETQ. The CDR3 runs 15 residues. Trimming removed 5 bases from V and 4 bases from J; junction bases left unmatched: 9. The CDR3 reads CASSSAGTGFYGYTF. The CDR3 DNA reads as TGCGCCAGCAGTTCCGCCGGGACAGGGTTCTATGGCTACACCTTC.

The sample holds many counts of this clonotype. The J gene is TRBJ2-5, the V gene TRBV25-1; 7 bases fit TRBD2. The J segment lost 7 bases and the V segment lost 1 base, leaving 6 bases of the junction unmatched. This CDR3 spans 14 amino acids. Germline V gene sequence: CDR1 MGHDK, CDR2 SYGVNS. Written as DNA, the CDR3 is TGTGCCAGCAGTGAATGGCGGGAGAGTGCGACCCAGTACTTC. It yields the protein CASSEWRESATQYF.

This clonotype occurred many times. This chain's CDR3 is CASSLETGVGVGNQPQHF. DNA of the CDR3: TGTGCCAGCAGTTTAGAGACAGGGGTAGGGGTTGGCAATCAGCCCCAGCATTTT. This chain uses TRBV27 with TRBJ1-5; 8 bases align to TRBD1. J gave up 2 bases and V 2 bases, and 11 bases lay outside the gene matches. CDR1 and CDR2 (germline): MNHEY, SMNVEV (reference sequence). This CDR3 spans 18 amino acids.

This clonotype has a count of ten or more. The chain has TRBV9 and TRBJ2-1; 16 bases map to TRBD2. After removal of 0 bases from V and 7 bases from J, the junction contained 13 bases not matched to a gene. From germline, CDR1 is SGDLS and CDR2 YYNGEE. The CDR3 covers 20 residues. The CDR3 DNA reads TGTGCCAGCAGCGTAGCCCCCCCGGGACTAGCGGGAGGGCCGTCGAATGAGCAGTTCTTC. This sequence encodes CASSVAPPGLAGGPSNEQFF.